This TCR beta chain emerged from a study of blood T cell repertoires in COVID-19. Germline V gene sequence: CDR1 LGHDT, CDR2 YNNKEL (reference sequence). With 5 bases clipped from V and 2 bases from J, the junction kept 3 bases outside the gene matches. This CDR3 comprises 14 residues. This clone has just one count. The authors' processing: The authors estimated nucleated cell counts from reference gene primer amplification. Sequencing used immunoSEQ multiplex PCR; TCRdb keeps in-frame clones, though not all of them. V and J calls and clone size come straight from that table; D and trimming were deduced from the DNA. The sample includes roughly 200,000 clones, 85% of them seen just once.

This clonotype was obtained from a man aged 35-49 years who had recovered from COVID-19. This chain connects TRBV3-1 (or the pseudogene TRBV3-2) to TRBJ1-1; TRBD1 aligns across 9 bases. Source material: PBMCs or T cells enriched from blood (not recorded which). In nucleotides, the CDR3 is TGTGCCAGCAGCGACAGGGGGTTTAACACTGAAGCTTTCTTT. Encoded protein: CASSDRGFNTEAFF.